This TCR beta chain comes out of a study of response to subunit inactivated influenza vaccine. This clonotype was seen more than once but under ten times. Germline assignment: CDR1 ENHRY and CDR2 SYGVKD. Trimming stripped 7 bases from V and 3 bases from J, with 7 bases between. The CDR3 has 11 residues. A single record per CDR3 protein comes from TCRdb applying MiXCR to the RT-PCR reads. This sample has 650,000 to 800,000 distinct CDR3 sequences; approximately 17% occur once, and the top ten carry approximately 11%. This TCR derives from a man aged 50-59 years who received an inactivated influenza vaccine. This specimen consisted of PBMCs from blood, obtained approximately 5 days after vaccination. V usage is TRBV10-3 and J usage is TRBJ2-7; possible D gene TRBD2, 6 bases. CDR3 residues: CAIMGGYEQYF. CDR3 DNA sequence: TGTGCCATCATGGGGGGCTACGAGCAGTACTTC.